The clone carrying this TCR beta chain was observed once. In the original analysis: Reference gene primers were amplified, and this amplification served to estimate nucleated cell counts. TCRdb's table, derived via immunoSEQ multiplex PCR, lists solely in-frame clones and lacks some. The DNA gave D and trimming, while V, J and clone size come from that table. The table includes roughly 250,000 clones, around nine tenths detected once. The data were obtained in a study of blood T cell repertoires in COVID-19. Background on the study: Both acute and convalescent COVID-19 samples were obtained from the United States, Italy and Spain.

The germline V and J ends were trimmed by 0 bases and 0 bases, with 20 bases remaining between them. The CDR3 is 19 amino acids. The germline V gene encodes CDR1 WSHSY and CDR2 SAAADI. The TCR was taken from a woman aged 35 to 49 who had recovered from COVID-19. The chain is built from TRBV10-2 and TRBJ1-2; the D gene is possibly TRBD1 (5 bases). Sample: peripheral blood. The CDR3 DNA reads as TGCGCCAGCAGTGAGTCAAGGGGAGGGTCCCTCCCCTCTAACTATGGCTACACCTTC. This codes for CASSESRGGSLPSNYGYTF.